This T cell receptor (beta chain) was captured by sequencing in a study of T cell responses to AZD1222 COVID-19 vaccine. Worth noting for this clone: Its specificity is not known.

The assay was immunoSEQ multiplex PCR, and TCRdb's table has in-frame clones only and misses some. The sample has more than 150,000 clones, more than 75% seen once. The CDR3 covers 14 residues. Germline values: CDR1 LGHNA, CDR2 YNFKEQ. V dropped 0 bases and J dropped 10 bases, with 13 bases sitting between them. Study outcomes and limitations: The study identified only a handful of AZD1222 recipients as seropositive at baseline. Most donors were white British, females outnumbered males, and clonal diversity was possibly underestimated.

The chain links TRBV4-2 to TRBJ2-1, with a weak D call TRBD1 (6 bases). Source: peripheral blood, taken 28 days after the second AZD1222 dose. This sequence was found in an adult who received the AZD1222 COVID-19 vaccine. CDR3 sequence (DNA): TGTGCCAGCAGCCAAGATCGGACAGCGTCAGAGCAGTTCTTC. This encodes CASSQDRTASEQFF.